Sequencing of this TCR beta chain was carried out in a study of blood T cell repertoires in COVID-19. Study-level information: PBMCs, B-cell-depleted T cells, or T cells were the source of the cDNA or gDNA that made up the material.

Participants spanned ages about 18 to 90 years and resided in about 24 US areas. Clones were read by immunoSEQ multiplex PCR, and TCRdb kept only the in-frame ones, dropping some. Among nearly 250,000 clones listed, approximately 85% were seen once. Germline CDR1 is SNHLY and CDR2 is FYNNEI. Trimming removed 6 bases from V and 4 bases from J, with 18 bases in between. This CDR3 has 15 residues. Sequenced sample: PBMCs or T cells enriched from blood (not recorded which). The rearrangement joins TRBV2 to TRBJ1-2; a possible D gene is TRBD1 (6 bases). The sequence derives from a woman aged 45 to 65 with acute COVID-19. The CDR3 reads CASRRTDQDFYGYTF. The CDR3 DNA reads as TGTGCCAGCAGGCGGACAGATCAAGATTTCTATGGCTACACCTTC.